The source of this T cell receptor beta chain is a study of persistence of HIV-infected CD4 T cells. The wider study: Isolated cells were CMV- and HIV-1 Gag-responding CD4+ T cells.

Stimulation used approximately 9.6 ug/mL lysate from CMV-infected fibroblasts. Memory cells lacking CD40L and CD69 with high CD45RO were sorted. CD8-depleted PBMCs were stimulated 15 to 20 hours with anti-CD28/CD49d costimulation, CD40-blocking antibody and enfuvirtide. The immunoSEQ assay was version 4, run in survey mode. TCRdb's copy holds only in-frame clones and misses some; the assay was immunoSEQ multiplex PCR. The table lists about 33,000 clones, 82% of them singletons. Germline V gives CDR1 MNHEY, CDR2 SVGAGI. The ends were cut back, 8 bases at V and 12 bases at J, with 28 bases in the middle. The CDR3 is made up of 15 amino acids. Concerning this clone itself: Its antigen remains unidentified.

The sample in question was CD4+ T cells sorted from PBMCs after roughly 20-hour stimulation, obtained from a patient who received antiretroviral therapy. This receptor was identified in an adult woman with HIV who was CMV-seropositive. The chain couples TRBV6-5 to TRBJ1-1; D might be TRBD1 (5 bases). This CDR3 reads CASSPGGGWSESPFF. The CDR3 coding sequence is TGTGCCAGCTCCCCCGGCGGGGGTTGGTCGGAGTCTCCTTTCTTT.